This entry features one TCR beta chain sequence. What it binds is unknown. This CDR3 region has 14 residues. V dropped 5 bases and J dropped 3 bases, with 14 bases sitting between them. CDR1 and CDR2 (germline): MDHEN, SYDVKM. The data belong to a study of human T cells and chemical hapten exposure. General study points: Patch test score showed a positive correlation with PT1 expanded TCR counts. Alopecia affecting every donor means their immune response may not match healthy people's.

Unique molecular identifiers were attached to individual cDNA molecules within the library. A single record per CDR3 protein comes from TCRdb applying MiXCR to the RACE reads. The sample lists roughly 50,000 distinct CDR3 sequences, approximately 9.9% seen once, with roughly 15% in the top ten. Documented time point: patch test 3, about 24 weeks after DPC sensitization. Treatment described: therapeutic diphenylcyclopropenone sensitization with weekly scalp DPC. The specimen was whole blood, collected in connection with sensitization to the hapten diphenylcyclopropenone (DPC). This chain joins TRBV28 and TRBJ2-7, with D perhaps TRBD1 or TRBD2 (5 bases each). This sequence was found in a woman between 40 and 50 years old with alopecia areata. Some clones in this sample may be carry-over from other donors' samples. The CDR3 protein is CASSEGQEVYEQYF. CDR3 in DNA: TGTGCCAGCAGTGAGGGGCAGGAGGTCTACGAGCAGTACTTC.